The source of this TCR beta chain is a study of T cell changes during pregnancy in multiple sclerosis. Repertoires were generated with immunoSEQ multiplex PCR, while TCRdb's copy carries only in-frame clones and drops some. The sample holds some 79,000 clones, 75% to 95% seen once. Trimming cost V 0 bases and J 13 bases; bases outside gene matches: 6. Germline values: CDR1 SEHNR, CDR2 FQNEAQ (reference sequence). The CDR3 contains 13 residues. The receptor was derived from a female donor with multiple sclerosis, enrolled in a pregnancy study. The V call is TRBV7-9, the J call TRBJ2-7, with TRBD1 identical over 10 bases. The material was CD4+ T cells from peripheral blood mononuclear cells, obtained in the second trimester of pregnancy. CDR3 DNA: TGTGCCAGCAGCTTAGCCGGGGACAGGGGCCTCTACTTC. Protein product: CASSLAGDRGLYF. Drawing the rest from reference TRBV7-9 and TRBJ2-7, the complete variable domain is DTGVSQNPRHKITKRGQNVTFRCDPISEHNRLYWYRQTLGQGPEFLTYFQNEAQLEKSRLLSDRFSAERPKGSFSTLEIQRTEQGDSAMYLCASSLAGDRGLYFGPGTRLTVT.